This T cell receptor beta chain was obtained from a study of cytomegalovirus exposure and HLA in healthy donors. Researchers ran the PCR with 60 Vbeta and 13 Jbeta primers. Data came from immunoSEQ multiplex PCR; TCRdb stores just in-frame clones and leaves some out. Of approximately 130,000 clones listed, more than 70% are singletons. Germline V CDR1 and CDR2: MNHEY, SMNVEV (reference sequence). CDR3 size: 15 residues. After removal of 8 bases from V and 8 bases from J, the junction contained 10 bases not matched to a gene. The J gene is TRBJ2-1, the V gene TRBV27; 12 bases are a match to TRBD2. What was sequenced was PBMCs. This receptor was taken from a woman aged 25-40 years in good health and CMV-seropositive. CDR3 in DNA: TGTGCCAGCGCTAGCGGGAGGGCCATCACCGATGAGCAGTTCTTC. The encoded protein is CASASGRAITDEQFF.